Listed below are T cell receptor beta chains from one sample, sequenced in a study of identical twins. Via MiXCR, TCRdb re-called the 5' RACE reads, giving one row per CDR3 protein. The sample holds 500,000 to 550,000 distinct CDR3 sequences, 20% to 25% seen once. These data were likewise used in another study, on yellow fever vaccine responses in identical twins.

Sequencing was carried out using CD4+ T cells sorted from blood. These TCRs come from a woman aged 18-30 years in good health. CDR3s include the opening cysteine and the closing phenylalanine or tryptophan. The D gene is left open where the match is weak. Expanded clones are given a class, and other clones once, few, many or no size at all.

clone size: NA; V gene: TRBV5-5; J gene: TRBJ1-5; D gene: TRBD1; CDR3 DNA: TGTGCCAGCACCACCGGGACAGGGACCAATCAGCCCCAGCATTTT; CDR3 protein: CASTTGTGTNQPQHF
clone size: NA; V gene: TRBV5-1; J gene: TRBJ2-3; D gene: NA; CDR3 DNA: TGCGCCAGCTCCACCTCCGGGACGATGAGCACAGATACGCAGTATTTT; CDR3 protein: CASSTSGTMSTDTQYF
clone size: NA; V gene: TRBV3-1; J gene: TRBJ2-5; D gene: TRBD2; CDR3 DNA: TGTGCCAGCAGCCCCTCCCCGGGTGCGGGGGTAGAGACCCAGTACTTC; CDR3 protein: CASSPSPGAGVETQYF
clone size: NA; V gene: TRBV27; J gene: TRBJ1-5; D gene: NA; CDR3 DNA: TGTGCCAGCAGGCAGGGGACCTATAGCAATCAGCCCCAGCATTTT; CDR3 protein: CASRQGTYSNQPQHF
clone size: NA; V gene: TRBV28; J gene: TRBJ2-1; D gene: TRBD2; CDR3 DNA: TGTGCCAGCAACCCCTGGGACTATCTAAACAATGAGCAGTTCTTC; CDR3 protein: CASNPWDYLNNEQFF
clone size: NA; V gene: TRBV6-1; J gene: TRBJ2-5; D gene: TRBD1; CDR3 DNA: TGTGCCAGCACGACAGGGGTGATGGAGACCCAGTACTTC; CDR3 protein: CASTTGVMETQYF
clone size: few; V gene: TRBV11-2; J gene: TRBJ2-1; D gene: NA; CDR3 DNA: TGTGCCAGCAGCCCACTGGGTACGGAGCAGTTCTTC; CDR3 protein: CASSPLGTEQFF
clone size: NA; V gene: TRBV20-1; J gene: TRBJ2-1; D gene: NA; CDR3 DNA: TGCAGTGCCCTCCGAGCGGCCAGCTCCTACAATGAGCAGTTCTTC; CDR3 protein: CSALRAASSYNEQFF
clone size: few; V gene: TRBV10-3; J gene: TRBJ2-7; D gene: TRBD2; CDR3 DNA: TGTGCCATCAGTGATACTAGCGGGTCCTACGAGCAGTACTTC; CDR3 protein: CAISDTSGSYEQYF
clone size: NA; V gene: TRBV29-1; J gene: TRBJ2-1; D gene: TRBD1; CDR3 DNA: TGCAGCGTATGGGACAGGCGCTACAATGAGCAGTTCTTC; CDR3 protein: CSVWDRRYNEQFF
clone size: NA; V gene: TRBV7-2; J gene: TRBJ2-7; D gene: NA; CDR3 DNA: TGTGCCAGCAGCTTTAGTCTGGGGGACGACGAGCAGTACTTC; CDR3 protein: CASSFSLGDDEQYF
clone size: NA; V gene: TRBV5-1; J gene: TRBJ2-7; D gene: TRBD1; CDR3 DNA: TGCGCCAGCAGCTTGTGGACAGGGGAGGACTACGAGCAGTACTTC; CDR3 protein: CASSLWTGEDYEQYF
clone size: NA; V gene: TRBV5-1; J gene: TRBJ2-6; D gene: NA; CDR3 DNA: TGCGCCAGCAGCTTTGGCAGCTCCTCTGGGGCCAACGTCCTGACTTTC; CDR3 protein: CASSFGSSSGANVLTF
clone size: NA; V gene: TRBV20-1; J gene: TRBJ2-2; D gene: NA; CDR3 DNA: TGCAGTGCTAAATACGCTAGTAACACCGGGGAGCTGTTTTTT; CDR3 protein: CSAKYASNTGELFF
clone size: NA; V gene: TRBV6-1; J gene: TRBJ2-5; D gene: TRBD1; CDR3 DNA: TGTGCCAGCAGCGCACAGGGGTCCGGCGGAGAGACCCAGTACTTC; CDR3 protein: CASSAQGSGGETQYF
clone size: few; V gene: TRBV10-3; J gene: TRBJ2-2; D gene: NA; CDR3 DNA: TGTGCCATCAGTGAGTCGATGGGCGCACAGAACACCGGGGAGCTGTTTTTT; CDR3 protein: CAISESMGAQNTGELFF
clone size: NA; V gene: TRBV6-1; J gene: TRBJ2-3; D gene: NA; CDR3 DNA: TGTGCCAGCAGTGAAGCCTTCAGGGTTGGGGCCACAGATACGCAGTATTTT; CDR3 protein: CASSEAFRVGATDTQYF
clone size: NA; V gene: TRBV12-3/TRBV12-4; J gene: TRBJ1-1; D gene: TRBD1; CDR3 DNA: TGTGCCAGCAGCATGGGACAGGGGAGCACTGAAGCTTTCTTT; CDR3 protein: CASSMGQGSTEAFF
clone size: few; V gene: TRBV28; J gene: TRBJ1-1; D gene: NA; CDR3 DNA: TGTGCCAGCAGTTTATACGGCGTACGGGGAGCTTTCTTT; CDR3 protein: CASSLYGVRGAFF
clone size: NA; V gene: TRBV12-3/TRBV12-4; J gene: TRBJ1-1; D gene: NA; CDR3 DNA: TGTGCCAGCAGCCTGGACAGACATAACACTGAAGCTTTCTTT; CDR3 protein: CASSLDRHNTEAFF
clone size: few; V gene: TRBV4-2; J gene: TRBJ2-1; D gene: TRBD2; CDR3 DNA: TGTGCCAGCAGCCTCATTACTAGCGGGGGGGCCCGGGAGCAGTTCTTC; CDR3 protein: CASSLITSGGAREQFF
clone size: NA; V gene: TRBV29-1; J gene: TRBJ1-2; D gene: NA; CDR3 DNA: TGCAGCGTTGACCCTGACAGCTCCTATGGCTACACCTTC; CDR3 protein: CSVDPDSSYGYTF
clone size: NA; V gene: TRBV7-8; J gene: TRBJ2-1; D gene: TRBD1; CDR3 DNA: TGTGCCAGCAGCTTCGACAGGGGGAATGAGCAGTTCTTC; CDR3 protein: CASSFDRGNEQFF
clone size: NA; V gene: TRBV21-1; J gene: TRBJ2-7; D gene: NA; CDR3 DNA: TGTGCCAGCACCCAAAGCTGGCGGCCCCGGACCCGCCCCGAGCAGTACTTC; CDR3 protein: CASTQSWRPRTRPEQYF
clone size: many; V gene: TRBV4-1; J gene: TRBJ1-6; D gene: NA; CDR3 DNA: TGCGCCAGCAGCCAAGGCCGGACTGTAGACAATTCACCCCTCCACTTT; CDR3 protein: CASSQGRTVDNSPLHF
clone size: few; V gene: TRBV29-1; J gene: TRBJ2-5; D gene: NA; CDR3 DNA: TGCAGCGTTGCTCGGGGGCAGGGAGAGACCCAGTACTTC; CDR3 protein: CSVARGQGETQYF
clone size: few; V gene: TRBV12-3/TRBV12-4; J gene: TRBJ1-1; D gene: NA; CDR3 DNA: TGTGCCAGCAAAATACAGGGGAACACTGAAGCTTTCTTT; CDR3 protein: CASKIQGNTEAFF
clone size: NA; V gene: TRBV6-2/TRBV6-3; J gene: TRBJ2-6; D gene: NA; CDR3 DNA: TGTGCCAGCAGTGGGGAATTCAGCTCTGGGGCCAACGTCCTGACTTTC; CDR3 protein: CASSGEFSSGANVLTF
clone size: many; V gene: TRBV27; J gene: TRBJ2-3; D gene: TRBD2; CDR3 DNA: TGTGCCAGCAGTTTGCGGGGGGGCACAGATACGCAGTATTTT; CDR3 protein: CASSLRGGTDTQYF
clone size: NA; V gene: TRBV2; J gene: TRBJ2-3; D gene: NA; CDR3 DNA: TGTGCCAGCAGTGAGGAGGTCGGGGCAGATACGCAGTATTTT; CDR3 protein: CASSEEVGADTQYF
clone size: NA; V gene: TRBV15; J gene: TRBJ2-1; D gene: TRBD2; CDR3 DNA: TGTGCCACCAGCGCGGTTTCGGGAGGGTATAATGAGCAGTTCTTC; CDR3 protein: CATSAVSGGYNEQFF
clone size: NA; V gene: TRBV19; J gene: TRBJ2-3; D gene: NA; CDR3 DNA: TGTGCCAGTAGTAATTTTCCAGGACCAGATACGCAGTATTTT; CDR3 protein: CASSNFPGPDTQYF
clone size: NA; V gene: TRBV5-1; J gene: TRBJ1-2; D gene: NA; CDR3 DNA: TGCGCCAGCAGCTTGGACGTTAACGGCTACACCTTC; CDR3 protein: CASSLDVNGYTF
clone size: few; V gene: TRBV28; J gene: TRBJ2-3; D gene: NA; CDR3 DNA: TGTGCCACCCAAGAGAGAGATACGCAGTATTTT; CDR3 protein: CATQERDTQYF
clone size: few; V gene: TRBV10-3; J gene: TRBJ2-3; D gene: TRBD2; CDR3 DNA: TGTGCCACAACCCGAGGGCTAGCGGGGGGCGGACGCACAGATACGCAGTATTTT; CDR3 protein: CATTRGLAGGGRTDTQYF
clone size: many; V gene: TRBV6-1; J gene: TRBJ1-2; D gene: TRBD1; CDR3 DNA: TGTGCCAGCAGGAAACCCAACAGGGGGCCTAGCTATGGCTACACCTTC; CDR3 protein: CASRKPNRGPSYGYTF
clone size: NA; V gene: TRBV20-1; J gene: TRBJ2-5; D gene: TRBD2; CDR3 DNA: TGCAGTGCTAGAGATAGCGGGGGGCTCCCTCCGGAGACCCAGTACTTC; CDR3 protein: CSARDSGGLPPETQYF
clone size: few; V gene: TRBV2; J gene: TRBJ1-5; D gene: TRBD1; CDR3 DNA: TGTGCCAGCAGCCCCGGGACAGGGTTTGTCCAGCCCCAGCATTTT; CDR3 protein: CASSPGTGFVQPQHF
clone size: few; V gene: TRBV10-2; J gene: TRBJ2-7; D gene: TRBD2; CDR3 DNA: TGCGCCAGCGGCCGGACTAGCGGGAGAACAACCCTCTACGAGCAGTACTTC; CDR3 protein: CASGRTSGRTTLYEQYF
clone size: NA; V gene: TRBV6-1; J gene: TRBJ1-1; D gene: NA; CDR3 DNA: TGTGCCAGCAGTGGGTACGGAACTGAAGCTTTCTTT; CDR3 protein: CASSGYGTEAFF
clone size: NA; V gene: TRBV6-1; J gene: TRBJ2-1; D gene: NA; CDR3 DNA: TGTGCCAGCAGTGAAGTGGCTGCCTCCTACAATGAGCAGTTCTTC; CDR3 protein: CASSEVAASYNEQFF